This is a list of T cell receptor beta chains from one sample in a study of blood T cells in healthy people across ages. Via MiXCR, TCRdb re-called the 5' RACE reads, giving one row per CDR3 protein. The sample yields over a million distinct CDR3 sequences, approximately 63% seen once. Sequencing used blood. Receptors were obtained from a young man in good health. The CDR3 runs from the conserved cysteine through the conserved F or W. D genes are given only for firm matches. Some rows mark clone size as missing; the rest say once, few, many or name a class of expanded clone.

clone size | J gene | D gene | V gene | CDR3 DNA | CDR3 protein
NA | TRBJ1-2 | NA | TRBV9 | TGTGCCAGCTACGACTCTGCGGGAGCAGCTAACTATGGCTACACCTTC | CASYDSAGAANYGYTF
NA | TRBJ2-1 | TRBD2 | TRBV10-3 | TGTGCCATCAGTGAAGAGCGGGAGTCTTCGGGGAATGAGCAGTTCTTC | CAISEERESSGNEQFF
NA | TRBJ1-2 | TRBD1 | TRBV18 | TGTGCCAGCTCCCAAGACCCAGGGGGTGGCTACACCTTC | CASSQDPGGGYTF
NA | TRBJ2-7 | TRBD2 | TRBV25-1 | TGTGCCAGGGGTCTCGGGAGCGGGAGCGGGTACGAGCAGTACTTC | CARGLGSGSGYEQYF
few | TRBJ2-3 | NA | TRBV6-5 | TGTGCCATCTCAAACCTCAACAGCCTCGATACGCAGTATTTT | CAISNLNSLDTQYF
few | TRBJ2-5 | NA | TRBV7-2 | TGTGCCAGCAGCGAAGGGACGGCTCCTTATCCCCAAGAGACCCAGTACTTC | CASSEGTAPYPQETQYF
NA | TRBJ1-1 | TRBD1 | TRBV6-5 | TGTGCCAGTGGCACAGGGGCGCGGGGTGAAGCTTTCTTT | CASGTGARGEAFF
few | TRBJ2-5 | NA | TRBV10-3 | TGTGCCACCAGGGCAGGGGAGGCGGAGACCCAGTACTTC | CATRAGEAETQYF
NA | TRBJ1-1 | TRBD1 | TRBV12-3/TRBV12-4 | TGTGCCAGCAGTTTGTTCGAGACAGGGACCTCCCAAGCTTTCTTT | CASSLFETGTSQAFF
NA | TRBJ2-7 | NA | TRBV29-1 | TGCAGCGTTGTAGATTTCGACGAGCAGTACTTC | CSVVDFDEQYF
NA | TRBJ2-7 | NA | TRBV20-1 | TGCAGTGCGAGACTAACAGGGCTCGGCGAGCAGTACTTC | CSARLTGLGEQYF
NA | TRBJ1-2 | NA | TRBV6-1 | TGTGCCAGCAGTGTTTATGGGGATGGCTACACCTTC | CASSVYGDGYTF
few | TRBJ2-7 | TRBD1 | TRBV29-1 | TGCAGCGTTGAAGTGGGGACAGGGCCCTACGAGCAGTACTTC | CSVEVGTGPYEQYF
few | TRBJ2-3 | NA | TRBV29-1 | TGCAGCGGTGACGGTACAGATACGCAGTATTTT | CSGDGTDTQYF
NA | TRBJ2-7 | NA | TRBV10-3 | TGTGCCATCAGTGAGCGGGGGAATGAAGGATCATACGAGCAGTACTTC | CAISERGNEGSYEQYF
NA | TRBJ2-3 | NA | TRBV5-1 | TGCGCCAGCAGCATGGTTGGGCTCAGCACAGATACGCAGTATTTT | CASSMVGLSTDTQYF
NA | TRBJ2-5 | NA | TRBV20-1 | TGCAGTGCTAGAGATTTTCGGCTCACAACCCTCGGGGGTGCGGAGACCCAGTACTTC | CSARDFRLTTLGGAETQYF
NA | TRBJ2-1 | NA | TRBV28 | TGTGCCAGCAGTTCCAGGGGGGTGGACAATGAGCAGTTCTTC | CASSSRGVDNEQFF
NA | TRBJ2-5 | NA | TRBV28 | TGTGCCAGCAGTCCTCGGGGACCGGGATTCGAGACCCAGTACTTC | CASSPRGPGFETQYF
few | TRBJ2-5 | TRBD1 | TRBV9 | TGTGCCAGCAGCGTAGGGGACAGACAAGAGACCCAGTACTTC | CASSVGDRQETQYF
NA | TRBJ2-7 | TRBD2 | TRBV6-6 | TGTGCCAGCACCCTGGGGACTAGCGGTAGCTCCTACGAGCAGTACTTC | CASTLGTSGSSYEQYF
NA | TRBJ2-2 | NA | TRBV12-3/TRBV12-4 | TGTGCCAGTACGTCCGACACCGGGGAGCTGTTTTTT | CASTSDTGELFF
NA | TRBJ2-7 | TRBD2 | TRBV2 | TGTGCCAGCAACAGAGGACTAGCGGGAGCAGACGAGCAGTACTTC | CASNRGLAGADEQYF
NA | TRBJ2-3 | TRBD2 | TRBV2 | TGTGCCAGCACCAAAGGGTTGGAGGGAGGGCCTTTTGGAGATACGCAGTATTTT | CASTKGLEGGPFGDTQYF
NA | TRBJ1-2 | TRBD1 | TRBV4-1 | TGCGCCAGCAGCCAAGGCCCAGGGGGCTATGGCTACACCTTC | CASSQGPGGYGYTF
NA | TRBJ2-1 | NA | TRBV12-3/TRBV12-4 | TGTGCCAGTTCGGGACTTTTTAGCTCCTACAATGAGCAGTTCTTC | CASSGLFSSYNEQFF
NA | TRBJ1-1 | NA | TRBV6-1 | TGTGCCAGCACAGAGAACAGGGTACGCACTGAAGCTTTCTTT | CASTENRVRTEAFF
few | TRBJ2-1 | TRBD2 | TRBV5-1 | TGTGCCAGCAGTTCCCTAGCGGGAGGGAACAATGAGCAGTTCTTC | CASSSLAGGNNEQFF
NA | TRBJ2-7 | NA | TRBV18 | TGTGCCAGCTCACCACTTCAGTCAAAAGGGAACTACGAGCAGTACTTC | CASSPLQSKGNYEQYF
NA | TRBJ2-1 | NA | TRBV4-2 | TGTGCCAGCAGCCAAGATAATCTGGCTAGCTACCGCAATGAGCAGTTCTTC | CASSQDNLASYRNEQFF
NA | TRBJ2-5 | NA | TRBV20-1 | TGCAGTGCTCTGGACAGACAAGAGGCCCAGTACTTC | CSALDRQEAQYF
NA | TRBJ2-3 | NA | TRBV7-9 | TGTGCCAGCAGCCTCCGACAGACACGACAAGGGGATACGCAGTATTTT | CASSLRQTRQGDTQYF
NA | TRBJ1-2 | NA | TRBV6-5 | TGTGCCAGCAGTTACTCCCGGGACCCCGCCGGCTACACCTTC | CASSYSRDPAGYTF
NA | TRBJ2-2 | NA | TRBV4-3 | TGCGCCAGCAGCCAATTTGTCGCCGGGGAGCTGTTTTTT | CASSQFVAGELFF
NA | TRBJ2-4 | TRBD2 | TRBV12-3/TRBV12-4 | TGTGCCAGCAGTTTTGCTGAGCGGGGCAAAAACATTCAGTACTTC | CASSFAERGKNIQYF
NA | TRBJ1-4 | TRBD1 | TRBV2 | TGTGCCAGCATGGGACAGAGAAATGAAAAACTGTTTTTT | CASMGQRNEKLFF
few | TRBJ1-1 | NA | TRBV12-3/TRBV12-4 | TGTGCCAGCAGTTTAGGGGGAGGGAGCACTGAAGCTTTCTTT | CASSLGGGSTEAFF
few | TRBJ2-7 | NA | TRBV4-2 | TGTGCCAGCAGCCAGATCGAATCGGGCTCCTACGAGCAGTACTTC | CASSQIESGSYEQYF
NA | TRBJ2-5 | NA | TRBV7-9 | TGTGCCAGCAGACCGAGGTCCGTGGAGACCCAGTACTTC | CASRPRSVETQYF
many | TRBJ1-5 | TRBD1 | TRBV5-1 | TGCGCCAGCAGCCAGGGACAGGGCAATCAGCCCCAGCATTTT | CASSQGQGNQPQHF
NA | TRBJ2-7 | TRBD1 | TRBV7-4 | TGTGCCAGCAGCTTAGCTCGACAGGGTCATTGGTCTTACGAGCAGTACTTC | CASSLARQGHWSYEQYF
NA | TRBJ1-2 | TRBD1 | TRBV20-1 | TGCAGTCTGGAAACAGGGGGCAACTATGGCTACACCTTC | CSLETGGNYGYTF
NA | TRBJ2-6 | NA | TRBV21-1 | TGTGCCAGCAGCAAAGCGGCGAGACAACGAAGCTCTGGGGCCAACGTCCTGACTTTC | CASSKAARQRSSGANVLTF
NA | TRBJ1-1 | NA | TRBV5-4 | TGTGCCAGCAGCTTGTCGGGACTCCAGAACACTGAAGCTGTCTTT | CASSLSGLQNTEAVF
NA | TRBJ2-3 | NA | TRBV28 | TGTGCCAGCAGAGGGGGGGCCCCTGGAGTGCAGTATTTT | CASRGGAPGVQYF
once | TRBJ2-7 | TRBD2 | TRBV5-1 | TGCGCCAGCAGCTTGGGGACTAGCGGGAACTCCTACGAGCAGTACTTC | CASSLGTSGNSYEQYF
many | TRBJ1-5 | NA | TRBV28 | TGTGCCAGCAGTAGGGACGGGAATCAGCCCCAGCATTTT | CASSRDGNQPQHF
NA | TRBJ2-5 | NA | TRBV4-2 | TGTGCCAGCAGCCAAGAATGGACTACCCAAGAGACCCAGTACTTC | CASSQEWTTQETQYF
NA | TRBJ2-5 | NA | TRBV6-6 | TGTGCCAGCAGTTACTCAGTAGCCGCGGGGTTAGAAGAGACCCAGTACTTC | CASSYSVAAGLEETQYF
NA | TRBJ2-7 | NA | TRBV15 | TGTGCCACCAGCGGACGGCCAGGGGAGGTTTACGAGCAGTACTTC | CATSGRPGEVYEQYF